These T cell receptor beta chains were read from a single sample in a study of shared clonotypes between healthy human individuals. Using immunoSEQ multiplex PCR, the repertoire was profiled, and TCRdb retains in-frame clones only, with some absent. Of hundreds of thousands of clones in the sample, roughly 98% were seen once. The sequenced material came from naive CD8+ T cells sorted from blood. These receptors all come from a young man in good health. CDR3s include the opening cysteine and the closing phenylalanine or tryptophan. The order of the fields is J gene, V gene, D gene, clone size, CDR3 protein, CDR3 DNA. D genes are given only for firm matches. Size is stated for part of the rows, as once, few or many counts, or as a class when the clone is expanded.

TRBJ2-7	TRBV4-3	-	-	CASSPRDGAYEQYF	TGCGCCAGCAGTCCCCGGGACGGAGCCTACGAGCAGTACTTC
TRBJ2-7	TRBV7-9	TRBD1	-	CASSLGGTGQTSQYF	TGTGCCAGCAGCTTAGGGGGGACAGGTCAAACATCGCAGTACTTC
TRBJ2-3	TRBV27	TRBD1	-	CASSLPGQGSDTQYF	TGTGCCAGCAGTTTACCGGGACAGGGATCAGATACGCAGTATTTT
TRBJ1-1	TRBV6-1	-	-	CASKEGSGRSSEAFF	TGTGCCAGCAAGGAAGGGTCTGGCAGATCTAGCGAAGCTTTCTTT
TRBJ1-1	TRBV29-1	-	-	CSGYREGTEAFF	TGCAGCGGCTACAGGGAGGGGACTGAAGCTTTCTTT
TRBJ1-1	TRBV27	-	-	CASSPNPTVPTEAFF	TGTGCCAGCAGCCCCAACCCGACAGTCCCCACTGAAGCTTTCTTT
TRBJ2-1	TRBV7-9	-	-	CASSGAGTRYNEQFF	TGTGCCAGCAGCGGCGCCGGGACACGATACAATGAGCAGTTCTTC
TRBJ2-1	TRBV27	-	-	CASSLKPTRATNNEQFF	TGTGCCAGCAGTTTAAAGCCCACCCGGGCCACCAACAATGAGCAGTTCTTC
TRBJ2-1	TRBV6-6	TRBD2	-	CAPGGEYNEQFF	TGTGCTCCCGGGGGGGAGTACAATGAGCAGTTCTTC
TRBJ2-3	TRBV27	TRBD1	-	CASSLYRGKGDTQYF	TGTGCCAGCAGTTTATACAGGGGAAAGGGAGATACGCAGTATTTT
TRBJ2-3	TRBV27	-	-	CASTPQGTDTQYF	TGTGCCAGCACCCCACAGGGCACAGATACGCAGTATTTT
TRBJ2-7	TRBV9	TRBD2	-	CASSFGGGPYEQYF	TGTGCCAGCAGCTTCGGGGGGGGCCCCTACGAGCAGTACTTC
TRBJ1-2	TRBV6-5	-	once	CAIFTGGLGGGYTF	TGTGCCATCTTTACCGGGGGTTTGGGTGGTGGCTACACCTTC
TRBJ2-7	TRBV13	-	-	CASSSTTGGEQYF	TGTGCCAGCAGCTCCACGACCGGGGGCGAGCAGTACTTC
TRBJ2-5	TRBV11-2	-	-	CASIATHLNGETQYF	TGTGCCAGCATTGCCACACATCTAAACGGAGAGACCCAGTACTTC
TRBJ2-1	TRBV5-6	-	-	CASSLGRTAWYNEQFF	TGTGCCAGCAGCTTGGGAAGGACAGCGTGGTACAATGAGCAGTTCTTC
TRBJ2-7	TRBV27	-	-	CASSLPNLGEQYF	TGTGCCAGCAGTTTACCTAACTTAGGAGAGCAGTACTTC
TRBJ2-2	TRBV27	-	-	CASNPLPGAGELFF	TGTGCCAGCAATCCTCTACCGGGGGCCGGGGAGCTGTTTTTT
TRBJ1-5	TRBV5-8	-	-	CASSLAWGSNQPQHF	TGTGCCAGCAGCTTGGCCTGGGGCTCCAATCAGCCCCAGCATTTT
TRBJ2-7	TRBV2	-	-	CASSPVEGWVSYEQYF	TGTGCCAGCAGTCCCGTCGAGGGTTGGGTGTCCTACGAGCAGTACTTC
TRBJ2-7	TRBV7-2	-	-	CASSLPLQGQYF	TGTGCCAGCAGCCTCCCCCTTCAGGGTCAGTACTTC
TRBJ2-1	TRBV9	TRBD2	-	CASNLAGYNEQFF	TGTGCCAGCAACCTAGCGGGGTACAATGAGCAGTTCTTC
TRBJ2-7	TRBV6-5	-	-	CASSSLLDEQYF	TGTGCCAGCAGTTCCCTTTTGGACGAGCAGTACTTC
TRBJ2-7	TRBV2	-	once	CASSRDFYEQYF	TGTGCCAGCAGCCGGGACTTTTACGAGCAGTACTTC
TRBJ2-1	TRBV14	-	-	CASSPAWGSNEQFF	TGTGCCAGCAGCCCAGCCTGGGGGAGTAATGAGCAGTTCTTC
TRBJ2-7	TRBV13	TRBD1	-	CASSPGQGAREQYF	TGTGCCAGCAGTCCGGGACAGGGGGCGCGGGAGCAGTACTTC
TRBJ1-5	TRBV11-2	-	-	CASSLEHQGNQPQHF	TGTGCCAGCAGCTTAGAGCATCAGGGCAATCAGCCCCAGCATTTT
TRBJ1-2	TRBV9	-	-	CASSGTGLGSFAGYTF	TGTGCCAGCAGCGGAACGGGGTTGGGATCTTTTGCTGGCTACACCTTC
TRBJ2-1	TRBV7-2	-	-	CASSLAGGWSNEQFF	TGTGCCAGCAGCTTAGCGGGAGGTTGGAGTAATGAGCAGTTCTTC
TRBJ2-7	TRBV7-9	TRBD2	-	CASSDIRAGAGEQYF	TGTGCCAGCAGCGATATTAGAGCGGGAGCAGGGGAGCAGTACTTC
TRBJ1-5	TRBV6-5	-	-	CASSPGPGQPQHF	TGTGCCAGCAGTCCCGGCCCTGGGCAGCCCCAGCATTTT
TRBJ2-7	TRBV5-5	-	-	CASSLEVLRAYEQYF	TGTGCCAGCAGCTTGGAAGTGCTCCGGGCCTACGAGCAGTACTTC
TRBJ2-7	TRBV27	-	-	CASSLSDGGGYEQYF	TGTGCCAGCAGTTTATCAGACGGTGGGGGGTACGAGCAGTACTTC
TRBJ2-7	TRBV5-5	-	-	CASSSPDIYEQYF	TGTGCCAGCAGTTCCCCGGACATCTACGAGCAGTACTTC
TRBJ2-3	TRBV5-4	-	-	CASSLMGEVTDTQYF	TGTGCCAGCAGCTTGATGGGGGAGGTCACAGATACGCAGTATTTT
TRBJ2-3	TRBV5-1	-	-	CASSLEGASTDTQYF	TGCGCCAGCAGCTTGGAAGGGGCTAGCACAGATACGCAGTATTTT
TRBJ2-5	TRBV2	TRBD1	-	CASSISSGGRETQYF	TGTGCCAGCAGTATCTCATCAGGGGGCCGAGAGACCCAGTACTTC
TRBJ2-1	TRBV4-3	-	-	CASSPKVGGGNEQFF	TGCGCCAGCAGCCCGAAGGTCGGAGGGGGCAATGAGCAGTTCTTC
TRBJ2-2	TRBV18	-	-	CASSPGQYNTGELFF	TGTGCCAGCTCACCAGGGCAGTATAACACCGGGGAGCTGTTTTTT